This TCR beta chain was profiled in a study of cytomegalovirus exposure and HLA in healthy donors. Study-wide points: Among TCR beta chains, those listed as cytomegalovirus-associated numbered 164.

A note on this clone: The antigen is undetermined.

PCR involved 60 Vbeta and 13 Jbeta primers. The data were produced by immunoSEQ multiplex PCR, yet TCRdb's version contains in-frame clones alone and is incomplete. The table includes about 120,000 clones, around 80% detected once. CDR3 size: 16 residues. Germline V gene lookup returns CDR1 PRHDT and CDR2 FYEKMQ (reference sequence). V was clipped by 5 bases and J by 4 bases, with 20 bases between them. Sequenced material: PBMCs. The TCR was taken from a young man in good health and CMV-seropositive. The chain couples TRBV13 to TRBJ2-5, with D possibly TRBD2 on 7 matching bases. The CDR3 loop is CASSDPRRGRVETQYF. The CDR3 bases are TGTGCCAGCAGCGACCCCCGTAGGGGGAGGGTAGAGACCCAGTACTTC.